This record looks at one TCR beta chain sequence and its context. This sample is drawn from a study of blood T cell repertoires in COVID-19. Overall study: In each case, the material was cDNA or gDNA derived from T cells, B-cell-depleted T cells, or PBMCs.

Only in-frame clones appear in the TCRdb table, and some are missing; sequencing was by immunoSEQ multiplex PCR. This table holds fewer than 200,000 clones, 88% found once. CDR1 is KGHDR, CDR2 SFDVKD, per germline. This CDR3 region has 15 residues. The V end was cut by 3 bases, the J end by 2 bases, with 12 bases between. Sequenced sample: peripheral blood. The chain combines TRBV24-1 with TRBJ1-1; D is perhaps TRBD1 (5 bases). This TCR was sampled from a man in his sixties with acute or convalescent COVID-19. The CDR3 is CATSDGRGINTEAFF. CDR3 sequence (DNA): TGTGCCACCAGTGATGGGAGGGGAATTAACACTGAAGCTTTCTTT.